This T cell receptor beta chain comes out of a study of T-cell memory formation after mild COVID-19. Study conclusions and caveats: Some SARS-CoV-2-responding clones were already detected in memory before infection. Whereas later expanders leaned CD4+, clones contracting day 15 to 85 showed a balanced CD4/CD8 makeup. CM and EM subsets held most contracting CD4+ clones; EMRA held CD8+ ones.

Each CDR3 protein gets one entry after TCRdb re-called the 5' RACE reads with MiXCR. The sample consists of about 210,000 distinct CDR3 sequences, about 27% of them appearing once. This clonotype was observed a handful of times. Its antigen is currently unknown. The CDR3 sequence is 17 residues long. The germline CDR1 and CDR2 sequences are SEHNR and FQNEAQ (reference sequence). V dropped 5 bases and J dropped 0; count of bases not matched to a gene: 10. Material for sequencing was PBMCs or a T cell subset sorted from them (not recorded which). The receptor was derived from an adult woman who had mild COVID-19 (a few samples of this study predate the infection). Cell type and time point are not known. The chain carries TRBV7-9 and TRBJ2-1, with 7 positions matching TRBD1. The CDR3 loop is CASSTGTVPPSYNEQFF. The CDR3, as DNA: TGTGCCAGCAGCACCGGGACAGTTCCCCCCTCCTACAATGAGCAGTTCTTC.